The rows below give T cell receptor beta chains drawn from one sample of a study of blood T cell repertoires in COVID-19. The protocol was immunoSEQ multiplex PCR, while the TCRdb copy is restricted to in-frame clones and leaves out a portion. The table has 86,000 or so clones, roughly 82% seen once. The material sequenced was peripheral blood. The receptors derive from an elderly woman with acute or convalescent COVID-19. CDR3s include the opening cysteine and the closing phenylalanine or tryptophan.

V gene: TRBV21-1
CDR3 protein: CASSKADRRRYEQYF

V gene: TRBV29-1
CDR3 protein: CSVGEGVMNTEAFF

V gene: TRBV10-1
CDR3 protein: CASTQDRGQGNTEAFF

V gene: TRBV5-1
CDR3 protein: CASSFRTGRETQYF

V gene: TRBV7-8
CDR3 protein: CASSFDRRLNEKLFF

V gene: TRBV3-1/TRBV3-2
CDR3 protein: CASSRAGTGGYEQYF

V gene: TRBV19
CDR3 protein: CASSMNGGPSNTGELFF

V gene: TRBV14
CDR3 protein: CASSPSLGPNTEAFF

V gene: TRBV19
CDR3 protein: CASSDGLALYPSRF

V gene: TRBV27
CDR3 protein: CASSFSLQYQETQYF

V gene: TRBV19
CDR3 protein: CASRDQGKPLHF

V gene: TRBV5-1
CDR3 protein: CASSLAGRGTEAFF

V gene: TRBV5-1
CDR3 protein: CASSLVAGERYNEQFF

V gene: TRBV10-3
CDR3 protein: CAIRGWRSTDTQYF

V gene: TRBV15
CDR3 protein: CATSPRRIGGGYTF

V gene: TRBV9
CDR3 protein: CASSVGIGQGLSGNTIYF

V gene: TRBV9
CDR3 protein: CASSPAKGAHYEQYF

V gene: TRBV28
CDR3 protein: CASSPARSSGGTDTQYF

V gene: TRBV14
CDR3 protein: CASSLRVATDTQYF

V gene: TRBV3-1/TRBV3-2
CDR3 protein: CASSRTSGVWFF

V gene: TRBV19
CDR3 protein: CASSVGPPSAQFYEQYF

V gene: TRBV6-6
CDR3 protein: CASRSPRAATNEKLFF

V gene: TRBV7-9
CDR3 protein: CASSHIDSPYEQYF

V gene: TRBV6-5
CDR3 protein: CAAGRTAGTYEQYF

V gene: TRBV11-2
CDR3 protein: CASSPSSGLETQYF

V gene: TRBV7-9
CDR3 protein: CASSLAGEEIYEQYF

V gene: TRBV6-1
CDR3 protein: CASSEAPSTVLYGYTF

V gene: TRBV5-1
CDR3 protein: CASSARQGGSGNTIYF

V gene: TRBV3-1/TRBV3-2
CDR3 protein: CASSQEVVLAGGAETQYF

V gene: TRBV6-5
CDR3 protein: CASSYLAGDEQFF

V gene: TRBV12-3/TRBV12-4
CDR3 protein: CASSPGQVGYTF